The 23 T cell receptor beta chains below all came from one sample that was sequenced in a study of tumor and adjacent non-tumor tissue in lung cancer. The template was RNA from unsorted bulk tissue. The normal lung tissue was taken more than 3 cm from the tumor edge. The library came from three nested PCR rounds adapted from ARM-PCR protocols. TCRdb redid the calling of the multiplex PCR reads with MiXCR, one entry per CDR3 protein. The sample carries 77,000 or so distinct CDR3 sequences, around 80% recorded once. The sequencing sample was made of distant non-tumor lung tissue. All receptors derive from a man in his 70s with non-small cell lung cancer.

Details on this clonotype: A read error may explain this, as a much larger clone is one base away. The V gene is TRBV21-1, the J gene TRBJ2-3; TRBD2, the table's D call, lacks a check against the DNA. TRBV21-1 is recorded as a pseudogene. This CDR3 has 16 residues. CDR3 sequence: CVSSHRPSGRKDTQYF. The CDR3, as DNA: TGTGTCAGCAGCCATAGGCCTAGCGGGAGAAAAGATACGCAGTATTTT.

To note about this clonotype: Relative to the germline gene, one junction end is altered; a read error may explain this. The chain joins TRBV11-2 to TRBJ2-3; 14 positions agree with TRBD2. CDR1 and CDR2 from the germline V gene are SGHAT and FQNNGV. This CDR3 is 17 amino acids long. The CDR3 reads CASNPRLAGGHRYTQYF. The DNA of the CDR3 is TGTGCCAGCAACCCTAGACTAGCGGGGGGGCATCGATATACGCAGTACTTT.

This clonotype was seen ten or more times. The chain joins TRBV7-3 to TRBJ2-7, with D perhaps TRBD1 (6 bases). Per germline, CDR1 SGHTA and CDR2 FQGTGA. This CDR3 has 14 residues. Trimming left V 5 bases short and J 0 bases short, with 11 bases between. The chain's CDR3 is CASSPGQLSYEQYF. The CDR3, as DNA: TGTGCCAGCAGCCCGGGACAACTCTCCTACGAGCAGTACTTC.

A note on this clonotype: At one of its ends the junction is not consistent with the germline gene, which may arise from a read error. The genes are TRBV30 and TRBJ2-1; TRBD1 might be the D (6 bases). CDR3 length: 13 amino acids. CDR1 is GTSNPN and CDR2 is SVGIG in the germline V gene (reference sequence). The CDR3 region has the DNA TGTGCTTGGAGTGTTCTGGGGGCACGGGGTGAGTTCTTC. Protein product: CAWSVLGARGEFF.

The V gene is TRBV12-3 or TRBV12-4, the J gene TRBJ2-1; D is unresolved. V was cut by 2 bases and J by 14 bases, with 16 bases left in between. The CDR3 spans 13 residues. The CDR3 loop reads CASSLSPGIQKFF. The CDR3 coding sequence is TGTGCCAGCAGTTTAAGTCCTGGGATTCAGAAGTTCTTC.

J is TRBJ2-1 and V is TRBV6-1, with a possible D match to TRBD2 (6 bases). V shed 4 bases and J shed 7 bases, with 20 bases lying between them. The germline V gene encodes CDR1 MNHNS and CDR2 SASEGT. The CDR3 consists of 16 residues. The CDR3 DNA reads as TGTGCCAGCAGTGCTATGGTAGCGGCAGCGCATAATGAGCAGTTCTTC. It translates to CASSAMVAAAHNEQFF.

This clonotype has more than one count but fewer than ten. The CDR3 does not end in the conserved phenylalanine or tryptophan, so this is likely a read error. CDR3 nucleotide sequence: TGTGCCAGCACCCGTCGGGAAGTAAGCACGGATAAGCAGTATTAT. Its translation: CASTRREVSTDKQYY. The chain links TRBV11-3 to TRBJ2-3; D possibly corresponds to TRBD2 (5 bases). CDR1 and CDR2 from the germline V gene are SGHNT and YENEEA. This CDR3 region has 15 residues.

Concerning this clonotype: Compared with germline, one end of the junction differs, possibly owing to a read error. In DNA, the CDR3 is TGTGCTAGCACCCTAGGGGGGTTTAATTCACTCCTCCACTTT. Its translation: CASTLGGFNSLLHF. The chain combines TRBV12-3 or TRBV12-4 with TRBJ1-6, with D possibly being TRBD1 (6 bases). The CDR3 consists of 14 residues.

Comment on this clonotype: A read error is likely, as this CDR3 ends without the conserved phenylalanine or tryptophan. The chain recombines TRBV10-3 with TRBJ2-1; tentatively, D is TRBD2 (5 bases). This CDR3 is 13 amino acids long. In germline, CDR1 is ENHRY, CDR2 SYGVKD. V lost 10 bases and J 4 bases, leaving 14 bases between the germline ends. This CDR3 is CATGRGDYNEQFI. Here the CDR3 DNA reads TGTGCCACGGGGAGAGGCGATTACAATGAGCAGTTCATC.

Concerning this clonotype: The CDR3 does not close with the conserved phenylalanine or tryptophan, likely indicating a read error. This rearrangement joins TRBV10-1 to TRBJ2-7, with 8 bases lining up with TRBD1. Germline loops: CDR1 WNHNN, CDR2 SYGVQD (reference sequence). The CDR3 contains 13 residues. The CDR3 DNA reads as TGTGCCATCAATGTGGACAGGGTTAACGAGCAGTACCTC. This translates into CAINVDRVNEQYL.

In this sample, this clonotype turned up once. One end of the junction does not line up with germline, which may come from a read error. This sequence joins TRBV4-3 and TRBJ1-4; TRBD1 might be the D (5 bases). CDR1 and CDR2 (germline): LGHNA, YSLEER. The CDR3 runs to 16 residues. As DNA, the CDR3 is TGCGCCAACAGCCAAGATACCAGGGCCCTAGGCGAAAAACTGTTTTTT. Its protein is CANSQDTRALGEKLFF.

In its sample, this clonotype was seen a few times. One end of the junction is discordant with germline, which a read error may explain. This CDR3 reads CTSSLDRRGGYTF. CDR3 in DNA: TGTACCAGCAGCTTAGATCGGAGGGGTGGCTACACCTTC. V and J are TRBV11-2 and TRBJ1-2; possible D gene TRBD1, 5 bases. CDR3 length: 13 residues. Germline V gene data show CDR1 as SGHAT and CDR2 as FQNNGV.

A remark on this clonotype: A much larger clone is a single base away; this may be a read error. CDR3 in amino acids: CASTYLTPVRDPFYGYTF. The CDR3 DNA is TGTGCCAGCACTTACCTTACCCCCGTCCGCGACCCTTTTTATGGCTACACCTTC. The rearrangement links TRBV6-5 to TRBJ1-2; D gene ambiguous. CDR3 length equals 18 residues. CDR1 MNHEY and CDR2 SVGAGI come from the germline V gene.

This clonotype was observed a handful of times. The rearrangement joins TRBV28 to TRBJ1-1; D not certain. The CDR3 totals 11 residues. V was clipped by 10 bases and J by 6 bases, with 12 bases between them. Germline lookup yields CDR1 MDHEN and CDR2 SYDVKM. The chain's CDR3 is CATRGRPEAFF. The CDR3 nucleotides read TGTGCCACCAGAGGGAGGCCTGAAGCTTTCTTT.

Note on this clonotype: Germline is not matched at one junction end, which may reflect a read error. This chain uses TRBV6-5 with TRBJ1-1; maybe TRBD1 (6 bases). Per the germline V gene, CDR1 is MNHEY and CDR2 is SVGAGI. This CDR3 comprises 14 residues. CDR3 coding DNA: TGTGCCAGCAGCCGACAGGACCCGAACACTGAAGGTTTCTTT. Encoded protein: CASSRQDPNTEGFF.

A word on this clonotype: This may be a read error: a much more frequent sequence differs by one nucleotide. This chain connects TRBV13 to TRBJ2-7; a weak D match, TRBD2 (6 bases). This CDR3 is built from 16 residues. Germline CDR1 reads PRHDT; CDR2 reads FYEKMQ (reference sequence). Deletions cut 5 bases from V and 4 bases from J, with 21 bases between. The CDR3 here is CASSRLMVLAEYEQYF. The CDR3 DNA sequence: TGTGCCAGCAGCAGACTGATGGTACTAGCAGAGTACGAGCAGTACTTC.

This clonotype has more than one count but fewer than ten. This may come from a read error, since a much larger clone is one base off. The chain employs TRBV25-1 and TRBJ2-1, with D possibly TRBD1 on 5 matching bases. CDR1 is MGHDK, CDR2 SYGVNS, per germline. With 7 bases removed from V and 1 base from J, the gap between germline ends came to 11 bases. The CDR3 is 14 residues long. The CDR3 loop is CASIPPGSYNEQFF. The CDR3, as DNA: TGTGCCAGCATCCCCCCAGGGTCCTACAATGAGCAGTTCTTC.

As regards this clonotype: Possible read error: a much larger clone is one base away. The genes are TRBV12-3 or TRBV12-4 and TRBJ1-4; D unclear. The CDR3 is 12 amino acids. CDR3 residues: CTSRSDDEKLFF. CDR3 nucleotides: TGTACCAGCAGGTCGGACGATGAAAAACTGTTTTTT.

As regards this clonotype: A read error may explain this, as a much larger clone is one base away. The V gene is TRBV12-3 or TRBV12-4, the J gene TRBJ2-2, with D possibly called TRBD1 or TRBD2 (5 bases each). The CDR3 runs to 15 residues. The chain's CDR3 is CVSTTGQGDTGELFF. DNA for the CDR3: TGTGTCAGCACCACGGGGCAGGGAGACACCGGGGAGCTGTTTTTT.

J is TRBJ2-5 and V is TRBV5-4; 7 bases line up with TRBD2. From germline, CDR1 is SGHNT and CDR2 YYREEE (reference sequence). The CDR3 covers 15 residues. V gave up 8 bases and J gave up 2 bases; unmatched junction bases: 12. The CDR3 bases are TGTGCCAGAAACTGGCGGGGGTGTAAACAAGAGACCCAGTACTTC. Amino acids: CARNWRGCKQETQYF.

Points on this clonotype: The junction shows a germline mismatch at one end, possibly a read error. This rearrangement joins TRBV29-1 to TRBJ1-2; no clear D. There are 16 residues in the CDR3. Germline CDR1 SQVTM, CDR2 ANQGSEA. CDR3 protein: CRVVPYHSSGEDDYTF. CDR3 DNA: TGCAGAGTTGTCCCTTATCATTCCTCGGGAGAAGATGACTACACCTTC.

Concerning this clonotype: A junction boundary mismatches the germline segment, possibly from a read error. The chain uses TRBV6-5 and TRBJ2-2, with 11 positions matching TRBD2. This CDR3 comprises 18 residues. Germline V gene lookup returns CDR1 MNHEY and CDR2 SVGAGI. CDR3 nucleotide sequence: TGTGCCAGCAGCCTAGGGGGGGGACTAGCGGTGAACGCCGGGGAGCTGTTTTTC. Its protein product is CASSLGGGLAVNAGELFF.

In this sample, this clonotype turned up many times. One end of the junction is discordant with germline, which a read error may explain. The chain joins TRBV6-2 or TRBV6-3 to TRBJ2-2; D is unclear. Germline CDR1 is MNHEY and CDR2 is SVGEGT. The CDR3 loop spans 12 amino acids. The CDR3 spells CASSTKTGELFF. CDR3 coding DNA: TGTGCAAGCAGTACCAAAACCGGGGAGCTGTTTTTT.